This TCR beta chain was recovered during a study of Ad26.COV2.S vaccination and SARS-CoV-2 variants. About the research overall: Recipients of Ad26.COV2.S got it intramuscularly, once or twice 56 days apart.

This CDR3 is 11 amino acids long. The germline V and J ends were trimmed by 4 bases and 4 bases, with 5 bases remaining between them. Germline V CDR1 and CDR2: GTSNPN, SVGIG (reference sequence). Using immunoSEQ multiplex PCR, the repertoire was profiled, and TCRdb retains in-frame clones only, with some absent. The sample holds 350,000 to 400,000 clones, around nine tenths seen once. The treatment was: about 20 received Ad26.COV2.S at low or high dose, single or two shots; about 5 received placebo; per-sample allocation not given. Samples came from day 63 after the first vaccine or placebo injection. Spike of the Wuhan-strain SARS-CoV-2 was expressed by an Ad26 vector, which formed the vaccine.

The TCR comes from a person between 18 and 65 years old who received the Ad26.COV2.S COVID-19 vaccine or a placebo. Sequences were derived from peripheral blood, sampled in a trial of Ad26.COV2.S vaccine versus placebo. V usage is TRBV30 and J usage is TRBJ2-1; no reliable D call. The CDR3 DNA follows: TGTGCCTGGAACAAATACAATGAGCAGTTCTTC. Amino acids: CAWNKYNEQFF.